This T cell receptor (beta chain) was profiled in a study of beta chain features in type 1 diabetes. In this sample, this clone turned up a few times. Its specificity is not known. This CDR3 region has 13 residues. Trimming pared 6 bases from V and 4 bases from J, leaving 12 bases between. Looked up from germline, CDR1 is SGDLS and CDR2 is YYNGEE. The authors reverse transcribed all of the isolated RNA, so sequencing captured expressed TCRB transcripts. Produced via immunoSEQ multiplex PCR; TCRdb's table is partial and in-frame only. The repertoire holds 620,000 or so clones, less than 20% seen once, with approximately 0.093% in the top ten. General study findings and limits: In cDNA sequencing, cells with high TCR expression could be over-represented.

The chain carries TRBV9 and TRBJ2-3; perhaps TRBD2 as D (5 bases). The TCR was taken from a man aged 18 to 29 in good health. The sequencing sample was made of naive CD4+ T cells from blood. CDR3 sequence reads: CASKGGHPDTQYF. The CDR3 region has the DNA TGTGCCAGCAAAGGAGGTCACCCAGATACGCAGTATTTT.